The 5 T cell receptor beta chains presented below share a single source sample, sequenced in a study of T cell responses to AZD1222 COVID-19 vaccine. Clones were sequenced by immunoSEQ multiplex PCR, and TCRdb holds only the in-frame ones, with some missing. The sample has some 160,000 clones; just under 95% are singletons. The starting material was peripheral blood, obtained on day 0 of AZD1222 vaccination. These receptors were taken from an adult in good health.

V usage is TRBV9 and J usage is TRBJ1-2, with D maybe TRBD1 (6 bases). CDR1 and CDR2 from the germline V gene are SGDLS and YYNGEE. This CDR3 is built from 15 residues. V was trimmed by 4 bases and J by 8 bases, leaving 21 bases between them. CDR3 loop: CASSPRSGGARGYTF. The CDR3 DNA reads TGTGCCAGCAGCCCACGAAGCGGGGGGGCTAGGGGCTACACCTTC.

Only a few counts were recorded for this clone. This chain links TRBV2 with TRBJ1-1; TRBD1 aligns across 7 bases. Per the germline V gene, CDR1 is SNHLY and CDR2 is FYNNEI. The V segment lost 3 bases and the J segment 4 bases; nucleotides outside the gene matches: 14. This CDR3 region has 17 residues. The CDR3, as DNA: TGTGCCAGCAGTGACAGGGACAGCGTGATCACGAGCACTGAAGCTTTCTTT. It yields the protein CASSDRDSVITSTEAFF.

This chain uses TRBV19 with TRBJ2-7; tentative D call: TRBD1 (6 bases). The CDR3 covers 15 residues. Per germline, CDR1 LNHDA and CDR2 SQIVND (reference sequence). The V end lost 4 bases, the J end lost 0 bases, and 13 bases lay between the germline ends. The CDR3 is CASSTQQGVSYEQYF. In nucleotides, the CDR3 is TGTGCCAGTAGTACTCAACAGGGCGTCTCCTACGAGCAGTACTTC.

The V and J genes are TRBV6-2 or TRBV6-3 and TRBJ1-2; D is uncertain. CDR1 and CDR2 (germline): MNHEY, SVGEGT. V was cut by 6 bases and J by 1 base, with 9 bases left in between. CDR3 length equals 13 residues. The CDR3 DNA sequence: TGTGCCAGCAGCCCCGGGAGTAACTATGGCTACACCTTC. The encoded protein is CASSPGSNYGYTF.

This chain uses TRBV6-6 with TRBJ2-3; 8 bases align to TRBD2. The germline CDR1 and CDR2 sequences are MNHNY and SVGAGI (reference sequence). This CDR3 is 16 amino acids long. Trimming took 5 bases from V and 3 from J; bases not matched to a gene: 10. CDR3 DNA sequence: TGTGCCAGCAGTCCGCGTACCGGGGGGGTGACAGATACGCAGTATTTT. Protein product: CASSPRTGGVTDTQYF.